The sample holds one count of the clone carrying this T cell receptor (beta chain). The antigen remains undetermined. The data belong to a study of cytomegalovirus exposure and HLA in healthy donors. The PCR had 60 Vbeta and 13 Jbeta primers. Data came from immunoSEQ multiplex PCR; TCRdb stores just in-frame clones and leaves some out. The sample lists around 180,000 clones; about 80% were seen once. Whole-study results and caveats: In a later analysis, productive TCRs from donors in an Asian-associated ancestry cluster reportedly carried fewer N-insertions than the cohort mean. Reported results showed that the classifier diagnosed cytomegalovirus status with high specificity and sensitivity.

Trimming took off 7 bases at V and 3 bases at J, with 12 bases between the two ends. CDR3 length: 14 amino acids. Per germline, CDR1 LNHDA and CDR2 SQIVND (reference sequence). Material for sequencing was PBMCs. The origin of this receptor is a woman aged 40 to 50 in good health and CMV-seronegative. This rearrangement joins TRBV19 to TRBJ2-2, with D unresolved. The CDR3: CASNSLPYTGELFF. Here the CDR3 DNA reads TGTGCCAGTAACTCGCTCCCCTACACCGGGGAGCTGTTTTTT.